Listed here is a single T cell receptor beta chain. Its specific antigen is unknown. Per-nucleotide qualities are absent, and no much larger clonotype sits a single base away. This specimen comes from a study of cytomegalovirus exposure and HLA in healthy donors (dated by TCRdb to about 2017). Regarding the research as a whole: An earlier analysis of some 550 of the donors reported more than 250 Gb of sequence data and some 120 million unique TCR beta sequences from 150 million to 200 million T cells. A later genetic analysis used genome-wide SNP genotypes for about 65% of the roughly 670 donors, treating that subset as a discovery cohort. Among about 390 genotyped donors of the cohort, an average of approximately 240,000 unique TCR beta nucleotide sequences were sequenced per donor, around 20% of them non-productive. Both class I and class II loci were covered by HLA typing, at four-digit resolution. The T cell repertoires of several hundred subjects were profiled by immunosequencing and related to cytomegalovirus serostatus. Of the 350 to 400 genotyped donors, approximately 83% fell in the genetic ancestry cluster associated with self-reported Caucasian donors. In an earlier analysis of roughly 540 of the donors, high-throughput TCR beta sequencing was used to judge whether each TCR beta V gene segment behaved as functional or pseudogenic. The number of donors typed differed by locus, with 629-630 for A, B, C, DRB1 and DQB1, about 500 for DQA1, about 610 for DPA1, and 472 for DPB1. The aim of the study was to test whether cataloging public T cell receptors could identify signatures of past pathogen exposure. A later analysis re-analyzed previously published TCR beta repertoires from 660 or so donors and added high-resolution HLA genotyping to study TCR occurrence patterns. To predict cytomegalovirus infection status, the study brought together high-throughput TCR immunosequencing, statistical association of individual TCRs with disease status, and machine learning. Four or five DR-DQ haplotypes were treated as single units for association and clustering because of strong linkage in the cohort. An early release covering just under 650 HLA-typed donors comprised about 320 gigabases of sequencing data and tens of millions of unique TCR sequences. Every repertoire in the discovery cohort had been generated on one and the same sequencing platform. Donor age, sex, ethnicity and CMV serostatus were compiled together with the repertoire data. The later analysis used no new phenotypic data to find candidate immune exposures, relying instead on TCR beta sequences and their occurrence across donors. In addition to the first cohort of 500 to 850 subjects, a separate validation cohort of 120 different subjects was used.

Overall study results and their limits: A later genetic analysis reported fewer N-insertions in productive TCRs among donors in an Asian-associated ancestry cluster than the roughly 670-donor mean. A later genetic analysis associated a missense DCLRE1C variant with V-gene and J-gene trimming of TCR beta chains, and an independent cohort replicated the association. Because counts were too low, about 18 rarely observed V segments, including chromosome 9 orphons, were excluded from the earlier analysis of several hundred of the donors. A group of highly shared sequence variants was considered likely to be a technical artifact of the sequencing pipeline. Only TCR beta chains were sequenced in this cohort, and the absence of alpha or paired-chain data limited detectable features. The 87-base-pair reads could not distinguish some IMGT-functional V segments, including TRBV6-2 and TRBV6-3, so those segments were excluded. The classifier was reported to diagnose cytomegalovirus status with high specificity and sensitivity in both the original cohort and the validation cohort. A further reported finding was that TCR beta sequences accurately predicted the HLA-A and HLA-B alleles for most subjects in the first cohort. Because HLA typing was missing for some donors at each locus, association tests included only the typed subset. Strong co-occurrence of HLA alleles, especially DR and DQ, made assigning TCR associations to individual alleles difficult. In vitro tests confirmed that a few of the cytomegalovirus-associated TCR beta chains recognize cytomegalovirus antigens. For the cohort, immune exposure information was limited to CMV serostatus. Presence/absence analyses assumed roughly uniform sequencing depth across donors, an assumption that may not hold. At a false discovery rate of 0.05, a later analysis linked fewer than 20,000 TCR beta sequences to specific HLA alleles. According to the authors, the approach could potentially be generalized to other disease states and immunological phenotypes. Linkage disequilibrium might explain the correlated functional status among segregating V segments, but an unknown experimental factor could not be ruled out. According to a later analysis, parvovirus B19, influenza, CMV and Epstein-Barr virus appeared linked to several top co-occurrence clusters. In an earlier analysis of over 550 of the donors, most TCR beta V segments were observed in productive rearrangements about 90% or about 30% of the time, broadly matching IMGT annotations. While some public TCRs were present in many individuals, most TCR sequences turned up only very rarely across donors. The study listed approximately 160 TCR beta chains as associated with cytomegalovirus. According to a later analysis, TCR association rates differed among HLA loci, with DRB1 alleles showing the most associated TCRs and HLA-C alleles showing the fewest. In a later analysis, HLA-associated TCR beta chains showed more clonal expansion and lower generation probabilities than non-associated chains that were equally common. According to a later analysis, most CMV-associated TCR beta chains appeared to be HLA-restricted, and the HLA associations seemed to be driven largely by CMV exposure.

Cut back by 2 bases and 2 bases, the V and J ends lie 8 bases apart. From cysteine to phenylalanine, the CDR3 is 13 amino acids long. The entry retains the CDR3 DNA only, 39 bases that are in frame from base 1. Sequences SQVTM (CDR1) and ANQGSEA (CDR2) are obtained from the germline V gene. The cohort comprised around 700 healthy bone marrow donors. At the time of sampling, every cohort member was nominally healthy, though immune exposures that went unrecorded were likely present. The donor was CMV seronegative and was included in the group of hundreds of seronegative cohort members. A peripheral blood sample was collected from each donor, and TCR beta sequencing was performed on peripheral blood mononuclear cells. Genomic DNA extraction from the blood cell samples was performed with the Qiagen DNeasy Blood Extraction Kit. Library prep was done by the immunoSEQ multiplex PCR assay. For the multiplex PCR, a mixture combining 60 forward primers for TCR Vbeta segments and 13 reverse primers for TCR Jbeta segments was used. Amplification of the CDR3 region of rearranged TCR beta genes was performed with a multiplex PCR assay on genomic DNA. The Illumina HiSeq System was used to sequence the amplified TCR beta libraries as 87-base-pair reads. Turning to the authors' computational methods: A later analysis counted 65 million to 90 million unique TCR beta chains across the 550 to 750 repertoires, and some 11 million of these chains were shared by at least two donors. A nearest-neighbor algorithm error-corrected the raw reads and collapsed the reads into unique sequences, merging closely related sequences to remove PCR and sequencing errors. CDR3 sequences were aligned to IMGT reference sequences to assign V, D and J gene segments. For a sequence to be retained, at least a six-nucleotide match to both a V gene segment and a J gene segment was required. Rearrangements were called productive when the CDR3 lacked stop codons and stayed in frame with V and J; all others were non-productive. Following IMGT convention, CDR3 was defined as the stretch from the second conserved V-encoded cysteine to the conserved J-encoded phenylalanine. The earlier analysis of a few hundred of the donors excluded any sequence lacking an unambiguous match to a single V gene segment. In an earlier analysis of a few hundred of the donors, V segments were called functional above 56.7% productive rearrangements and were called segregating when the between-donor standard deviation exceeded 5%. A statistical classification framework was built to diagnose cytomegalovirus status from the catalog of TCR beta chain sequences. In a later analysis, V and J genes were assigned by comparing TCR nucleotide sequences against IMGT/GENE-DB human TR gene sequences. The TCRdist pipeline was used in a later analysis to assign CDR3 sequences and most-parsimonious VDJ recombination scenarios. A later analysis defined each TCR beta chain by its CDR3 amino acid sequence plus V-gene family, and excluded reads lacking a unique V-gene family. A later analysis removed nearly 600 highly shared, low-generation-probability nucleotide sequences to deal with suspected cross-contamination and a sequencing artifact. In a later analysis, a clonal expansion index was calculated for each public chain from normalized within-repertoire ranks of inferred template counts. Generation probabilities in a later analysis came from a VDJ recombination model fitted to out-of-frame rearrangements, and those results were checked against IGoR. Hypergeometric tests were used in a later analysis to score TCR-TCR, TCR-HLA and TCR-CMV co-occurrence, with a repertoire-size bias correction applied to the TCR pairs. To estimate false discovery rates, a later analysis permuted the HLA or CMV assignments 20 times. A later analysis grouped co-occurring TCRs with DBSCAN, adding TCRdist sequence similarity when clustering within HLA-allele-positive subsets. Co-occurrence clustering excluded repertoires with fewer than 30,000 or more than 120,000 public chains, plus five with anomalous nucleotide sharing. In its TCRdb copy, this immuneACCESS table keeps in-frame sequences only and misses some clones. Where compared with another copy, unresolved V genes explain less than half of these, and the others have no known cause. Clone size and V and J calls were adopted from that table, with D and trimming inferred from the DNA. Recorded for this sample are approximately 200,000 clones; roughly four fifths of them occurred a single time. Together, the top ten hold 0.098% of the sample.

Sequencing was performed on PBMCs. The source is a boy aged 2 to 9 in good health and CMV-seronegative. The rearranged segments are TRBV29-1 and TRBJ2-3; no confident D gene assignment can be made. The CDR3 protein: CSVELRFTDTQYF. The nucleotides are TGCAGCGTTGAACTGCGGTTCACAGATACGCAGTATTTT.